Here is one TCR beta chain with its context. Its matching antigen is unknown. All the patients suffered relapse after autologous stem cell transplantation, and brentuximab vedotin exposure differed. The CDR3 totals 14 residues. The germline CDR1 and CDR2 sequences are SGHRS and YFSETQ. Trimming took off 0 bases at V and 6 bases at J, with 10 bases between the two ends. Here immunoSEQ multiplex PCR was the method, and the copy in TCRdb shows in-frame clones only, minus some. The sample contains 66,000 or so clones, roughly two thirds of which appear only once. The sample is drawn from a study of PD-1 blockade in classical Hodgkin lymphoma. Study-level results: Repertoires differed for reasons still undefined, possibly disease activity or prior therapy. Complete responders had baseline diversity similar to newly diagnosed patients.

This clonotype originated in a human donor with classical Hodgkin lymphoma. The sequencing used peripheral blood mononuclear cells (PBMCs), collected before the second cycle of nivolumab. The chain has TRBV5-1 and TRBJ2-1, with D unresolved. CDR3 in DNA: TGCGCCAGCAGCTTGGCCGGGCTACCCAATGAGCAGTTCTTC. Protein product: CASSLAGLPNEQFF.